The 20 T cell receptor beta chains below come from one sample, sequenced in a study of vaccination and CD4 T cells after COVID-19. These receptors have no known antigen. The treatment here: roughly nine-day PBMC culture with coronavirus spike peptide pools or control peptides (ViraFEST assay). The Oncomine TCR Beta short-read assay was what sequenced the DNA obtained from cultured CD4+ T cells. TCRdb ran MiXCR on the PCR reads and lists one entry per CDR3 protein. The sample consists of about 12,000 distinct CDR3 sequences, 60% to 85% of them appearing once. Sequenced material: CD4+ T cells from blood, cultured in vitro. These receptors all stem from a human donor who had recovered from COVID-19.

The gene calls are TRBV18 and TRBJ1-1; D gene ambiguous. V was clipped by 2 bases and J by 7 bases, with 8 bases between them. Germline lookup yields CDR1 KGHSH and CDR2 LQKENI. The CDR3 contains 12 residues. The CDR3 DNA reads TGTGCCAGCTCACCAATGGGGATTGAAGCTTTCTTT. This sequence encodes CASSPMGIEAFF.

This chain connects TRBV7-9 to TRBJ1-1, with no clear D. This CDR3 has 13 residues. Germline CDR1 and CDR2: SEHNR and FQNEAQ (reference sequence). Trimming removed 2 bases from V and 1 base from J, with 5 bases in between. CDR3 in DNA: TGTGCCAGCAGCTTAAGCGGGAACACTGAAGCTTTCTTT. It translates to CASSLSGNTEAFF.

This clonotype came up a few times. This chain uses TRBV6-1 with TRBJ1-2; 10 bases are a match to TRBD1. Germline values: CDR1 MNHNS, CDR2 SASEGT. This CDR3 is built from 14 residues. V dropped 7 bases and J dropped 1; count of bases not matched to a gene: 3. This CDR3 is CASNDRGLNYGYTF. CDR3 bases: TGTGCCAGCAATGACAGGGGGCTTAACTATGGCTACACCTTC.

CDR3 sequence (DNA): TGCAGCGTTGAGAGTGCAGTTTCTGAAGCTTTCTTT. The encoded protein is CSVESAVSEAFF. This chain links TRBV29-1 with TRBJ1-1; D ambiguous. The V gene lost 3 bases and the J gene lost 6 bases, with 11 bases spanning the gap. This CDR3 is built from 12 residues. Germline V lookup: CDR1 SQVTM, CDR2 ANQGSEA.

This chain joins TRBV20-1 and TRBJ1-5, with D hard to call. This CDR3 has 12 residues. V dropped 2 bases and J dropped 1 base, with 3 bases sitting between them. Germline CDR1 and CDR2: DFQATT and SNEGSKA (reference sequence). Written as DNA, the CDR3 is TGCAGTGCTAGAAACAGCAATCAGCCCCAGCATTTT. Translating gives CSARNSNQPQHF.

V and J are TRBV5-4 and TRBJ2-2; 10 nucleotides agree with TRBD1. V lost 5 bases to trimming and J lost 5 bases; unmatched junction nucleotides: 6. Per the germline V gene, CDR1 is SGHNT and CDR2 is YYREEE (reference sequence). The CDR3 loop spans 15 amino acids. The CDR3 sequence is CASSSPGQGTGELFF. The CDR3 DNA sequence: TGTGCCAGCAGTTCTCCGGGACAGGGGACCGGGGAGCTGTTTTTT.

The chain recombines TRBV7-2 with TRBJ2-3, with TRBD2 identical over 10 bases. V gave up 3 bases and J gave up 3 bases; unmatched junction bases: 6. The length of the CDR3 is 16 residues. Germline V gene data show CDR1 as SGHTA and CDR2 as FQGNSA. The DNA of the CDR3 is TGTGCCAGCAGCTTGGCGCGACTAGCGGGTACAGATACGCAGTATTTT. Its translation: CASSLARLAGTDTQYF.

This clonotype qualifies as large (0.1 to 1%). The chain recombines TRBV6-1 with TRBJ2-7; 7 nucleotides agree with TRBD1. The CDR3 is made up of 12 amino acids. The V segment lost 6 bases and the J segment 4 bases; nucleotides outside the gene matches: 3. CDR1 is MNHNS and CDR2 is SASEGT in the germline V gene. The CDR3 DNA is TGTGCCAGCAGCCCACAGGGGTACGAGCAGTACTTC. Residues: CASSPQGYEQYF.

There are a few counts of this clonotype. The chain has TRBV27 and TRBJ1-5; D gene unclear. The CDR3 extends over 15 amino acids. The V end was cut by 5 bases, the J end by 4 bases, with 15 bases between. Per germline, CDR1 MNHEY and CDR2 SMNVEV (reference sequence). The CDR3 DNA is TGTGCCAGCAGTCCCAATAGGGCGGAGAATCAGCCCCAGCATTTT. Protein: CASSPNRAENQPQHF.

The V call is TRBV7-9, the J call TRBJ1-2; possible D gene TRBD1, 5 bases. Trimming left V 1 base short and J 1 base short, with 13 bases between. The CDR3 runs to 16 residues. Germline V gives CDR1 SEHNR, CDR2 FQNEAQ (reference sequence). This chain's CDR3 is CASSLGVVTDNYGYTF. The CDR3 bases are TGTGCCAGCAGCTTAGGAGTGGTGACAGATAACTATGGCTACACCTTC.

The chain has TRBV20-1 and TRBJ1-5; 7 bases map to TRBD1. The CDR3 length is 15 residues. From germline, CDR1 is DFQATT and CDR2 SNEGSKA (reference sequence). Trimming took 5 bases from V and 3 from J; bases not matched to a gene: 10. This chain's CDR3 is CSAGHRQGNNQPQHF. CDR3 DNA sequence: TGCAGTGCTGGGCATCGACAGGGTAACAATCAGCCCCAGCATTTT.

The chain carries TRBV6-2 or TRBV6-3 and TRBJ1-5, with D possibly matching TRBD1 (5 bases). Trimming cost V 5 bases and J 3 bases, with 26 bases left between them. Germline CDR1 and CDR2: MNHEY and SVGEGT. The CDR3 loop spans 19 amino acids. This CDR3 is CASSLSAQMVRGSNQPQHF. The CDR3 coding sequence is TGTGCCAGCAGTCTATCCGCCCAGATGGTAAGGGGCTCCAATCAGCCCCAGCATTTT.

Of note for this clonotype: At one end the junction does not follow the germline gene, possibly because of a read error. This sequence joins TRBV6-1 and TRBJ2-5; unclear D gene. Germline V CDR1 and CDR2: MNHNS, SASEGT. This CDR3 region has 11 residues. CDR3 DNA: TGTGCCAGCAGGGGGATAGAGACCCGGTACTTC. Amino acids: CASRGIETRYF.

The chain combines TRBV7-2 with TRBJ1-5; D unclear. The CDR3 consists of 16 residues. Trimming pared 0 bases from V and 4 bases from J, leaving 13 bases between. The V gene's germline CDR1 is SGHTA and CDR2 FQGNSA. The CDR3 loop reads CASSLAGLGINQPQHF. CDR3 sequence (DNA): TGTGCCAGCAGCTTAGCAGGGTTAGGAATTAATCAGCCCCAGCATTTT.

The chain recombines TRBV2 with TRBJ1-1; D gene ambiguous. Trimming removed 6 bases at V and 4 bases at J, with 9 bases between. The CDR3 spans 12 residues. Germline lookup yields CDR1 SNHLY and CDR2 FYNNEI. CDR3 nucleotides: TGTGCCAGCAGGGGATCGGGCACTGAAGCTTTCTTT. It is translated as CASRGSGTEAFF. The whole variable domain, remainder taken from reference TRBV2 and TRBJ1-1, is EPEVTQTPSHQVTQMGQEVILRCVPISNHLYFYWYRQILGQKVEFLVSFYNNEISEKSEIFDDQFSVERPDGSNFTLKIRSTKLEDSAMYFCASRGSGTEAFFGQGTRLTVV.

This chain joins TRBV5-4 and TRBJ1-1; D ambiguous. V lost 3 bases and J 4 bases, leaving 13 bases between the germline ends. From germline, CDR1 is SGHNT and CDR2 YYREEE (reference sequence). The CDR3 loop spans 14 amino acids. The CDR3 DNA sequence: TGTGCCAGCAGCTCACGGGAGGTGGGCACTGAAGCTTTCTTT. This sequence encodes CASSSREVGTEAFF. The whole variable domain, filled in from reference TRBV5-4 and TRBJ1-1, reads ETGVTQSPTHLIKTRGQQVTLRCSSQSGHNTVSWYQQALGQGPQFIFQYYREEENGRGNFPPRFSGLQFPNYSSELNVNALELDDSALYLCASSSREVGTEAFFGQGTRLTVV.

This clonotype was observed a handful of times. The V call is TRBV7-2, the J call TRBJ2-5; either TRBD1 or TRBD2 may fit D (5 bases each). The CDR3 covers 14 residues. V lost 0 bases and J 5 bases, leaving 10 bases between the germline ends. The germline V gene encodes CDR1 SGHTA and CDR2 FQGNSA. The CDR3, as DNA: TGTGCCAGCAGCTTAGCGGGGGTAGGCGAGACCCAGTACTTC. Protein sequence: CASSLAGVGETQYF.

V is TRBV20-1 and J is TRBJ2-7; D perhaps matches TRBD1 (6 bases). Germline-derived CDR1 and CDR2 are DFQATT and SNEGSKA (reference sequence). The CDR3 is made up of 11 amino acids. With 5 bases removed from V and 5 bases from J, the gap between germline ends came to 10 bases. CDR3 sequence: CSASDRNEQYF. The CDR3 DNA follows: TGCAGTGCTTCTGACAGGAACGAGCAGTACTTC.

The rearrangement uses TRBV12-3 or TRBV12-4 and TRBJ1-5; TRBD1 is a possible D gene (5 bases). There are 18 residues in the CDR3. Deletions cut 3 bases from V and 1 base from J, with 19 bases between. As DNA, the CDR3 is TGTGCCAGCAGTTTTTACTCCGGCCGGCAGGGAAGCAATCAGCCCCAGCATTTT. It specifies CASSFYSGRQGSNQPQHF.

This sequence joins TRBV24-1 and TRBJ2-1, with 10 bases aligning to TRBD2. Losses at the gene ends were 7 bases for V and 3 bases for J; bases not matched to a gene: 8. The CDR3 is made up of 16 amino acids. The germline V gene encodes CDR1 KGHDR and CDR2 SFDVKD. CDR3 protein: CATSGTGTSDYNEQFF. CDR3 coding DNA: TGTGCCACCAGCGGGACCGGGACTAGCGACTACAATGAGCAGTTCTTC.